Given below is one T cell receptor (beta chain) in context. Germline CDR1 MNHEY, CDR2 SMNVEV (reference sequence). The CDR3 totals 15 residues. V was pared by 4 bases and J by 5 bases, with 17 bases between. Profiling relied on immunoSEQ multiplex PCR, and the TCRdb table lists in-frame clones only, not all of them. The sample has about 400,000 clones; around 95% are singletons. This sample is drawn from a study of shared T cell receptors in the human thymus. Sequencing used thymocytes. The chain has TRBV27 and TRBJ1-1, with TRBD1 as a possible D gene (5 bases). The receptor's source is a human donor. CDR3 in DNA: TGTGCCAGCAGTTCCCCCGATGGGGGTACGACTGAAGCTTTCTTT. Translating gives CASSSPDGGTTEAFF.